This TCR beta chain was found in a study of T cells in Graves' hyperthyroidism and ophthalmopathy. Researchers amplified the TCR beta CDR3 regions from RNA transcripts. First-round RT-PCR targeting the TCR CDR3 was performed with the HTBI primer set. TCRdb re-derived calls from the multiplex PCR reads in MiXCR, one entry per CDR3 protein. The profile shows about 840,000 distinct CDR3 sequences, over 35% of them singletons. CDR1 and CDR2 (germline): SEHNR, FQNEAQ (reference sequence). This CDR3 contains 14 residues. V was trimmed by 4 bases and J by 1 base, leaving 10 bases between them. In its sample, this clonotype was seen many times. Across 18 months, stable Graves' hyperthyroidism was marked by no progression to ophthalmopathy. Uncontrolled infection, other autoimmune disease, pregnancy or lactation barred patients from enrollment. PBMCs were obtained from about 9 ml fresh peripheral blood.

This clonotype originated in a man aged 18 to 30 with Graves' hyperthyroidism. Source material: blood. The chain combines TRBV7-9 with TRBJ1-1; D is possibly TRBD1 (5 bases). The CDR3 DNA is TGTGCCAGCAGCTACGGGGGTAAGAACACTGAAGCTTTCTTT. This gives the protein CASSYGGKNTEAFF.